This T cell receptor beta chain derives from a study of blood T cell repertoires in COVID-19. On the study more broadly: Italy, Spain and the United States were the sources of the convalescent and acute COVID-19 samples. T cells, B-cell-depleted T cells, or PBMCs provided the cDNA or gDNA that served as material.

This CDR3 is 19 amino acids long. CDR1 MNHEY and CDR2 SMNVEV come from the germline V gene (reference sequence). The junction had 13 bases not matched to a gene; V was cut back by 5 bases and J by 2 bases. Per the authors' pipeline: Researchers report that nucleated cell counts were estimated from reference gene primer amplification. The table came from immunoSEQ multiplex PCR; TCRdb's copy has only in-frame clones and leaves some out. V, J and clone size were drawn from that table, and D and trimming were deduced from the DNA. The table records over 200,000 clones, roughly 87% of them present only once.

This TCR derives from a man aged 35 to 55 with active or convalescent COVID-19. The chain recombines TRBV27 with TRBJ2-3; TRBD2 aligns across 13 bases. Sequencing was done on a sample of peripheral blood. Here the CDR3 reads CASSPPSGLAGPVTDTQYF. The CDR3, as DNA: TGTGCCAGCAGTCCCCCATCGGGACTAGCGGGGCCCGTCACAGATACGCAGTATTTT.